Listed below are T cell receptor beta chains from one sample, sequenced in a study of radiation and T cells in renal cell carcinoma. TCRdb's table, derived via immunoSEQ multiplex PCR, lists solely in-frame clones and lacks some. The sample includes 110,000 to 150,000 clones, over 80% of them seen just once. This specimen consisted of blood, obtained from a patient whose treatment included radiotherapy and nephrectomy. All receptors come from a woman aged 45-65 years with renal cell carcinoma. Each CDR3 is given with its conserved first and last residue. D genes are given only for firm matches. Some rows have no size entry. The others give once, few or many, or a class for an expanded clone.

V	J	size	D	CDR3	DNA
TRBV5-4	TRBJ2-7	-	-	CAAGTHTYEQYF	TGTGCCGCGGGGACTCATACCTACGAGCAGTACTTC
TRBV6-6	TRBJ1-3	-	-	CASSYGRQYSGNTIYF	TGTGCCAGCAGTTACGGCAGGCAATACTCTGGAAACACCATATATTTT
TRBV5-1	TRBJ1-4	-	-	CASRDTFNEKLFF	TGCGCCAGCAGGGACACTTTTAATGAAAAACTGTTTTTT
TRBV7-8	TRBJ1-2	-	TRBD1	CASSPRGYDRGNYGYTF	TGTGCCAGCAGCCCTCGAGGATATGACAGGGGGAACTATGGCTACACCTTC
TRBV5-6	TRBJ1-2	-	-	CASSLPGHRDAYGYTF	TGTGCCAGCAGCCTACCGGGACATAGGGACGCCTATGGCTACACCTTC
TRBV6-4	TRBJ2-2	-	-	CASSADRNTGELFF	TGTGCCAGCAGTGCCGACAGGAACACCGGGGAGCTGTTTTTT
TRBV28	TRBJ1-5	-	-	CASRPGRGNQPQHF	TGTGCCAGCAGACCAGGGCGGGGTAATCAGCCCCAGCATTTT
TRBV29-1	TRBJ2-2	-	-	CSVTDRYTGELFF	TGCAGCGTCACAGACAGATACACCGGGGAGCTGTTTTTT
TRBV5-5	TRBJ2-7	-	-	CASTSVGGGYEQYF	TGTGCCAGCACTTCAGTGGGGGGCGGCTACGAGCAGTACTTC
TRBV6-1	TRBJ1-2	-	TRBD1	CASSLKTGATYGYTF	TGTGCCAGCAGTCTAAAAACAGGGGCGACTTATGGCTACACCTTC
TRBV10-3	TRBJ1-5	-	-	CAIARETGPQPQHF	TGTGCCATCGCCCGGGAAACAGGCCCTCAGCCCCAGCATTTT
TRBV6-5	TRBJ1-3	-	-	CASSYNPQGNGNTIYF	TGTGCCAGCAGTTACAATCCACAAGGGAATGGAAACACCATATATTTT
TRBV7-2	TRBJ2-1	once	-	CASSKGQSGEQFF	TGTGCCAGCAGCAAAGGACAGTCAGGTGAGCAGTTCTTC
TRBV7-9	TRBJ1-2	-	TRBD1	CASSLPQGPLYGYTF	TGTGCCAGCAGCTTACCACAGGGGCCCCTTTATGGCTACACCTTC
TRBV9	TRBJ2-5	-	-	CASSVAVGEAQETQYF	TGTGCCAGCAGCGTAGCTGTGGGAGAAGCTCAAGAGACCCAGTACTTC
TRBV4-1	TRBJ1-4	-	-	CASSQDLGVTNEKLFF	TGCGCCAGCAGCCAAGATTTAGGGGTCACTAATGAAAAACTGTTTTTT
TRBV6-1	TRBJ1-1	-	-	CASSRTDMNTEAFF	TGTGCCAGTTCTCGGACGGACATGAACACTGAAGCTTTCTTT
TRBV7-9	TRBJ1-1	-	-	CASSFRGKDTEAFF	TGTGCCAGCAGCTTCAGGGGCAAGGACACTGAAGCTTTCTTT
TRBV27	TRBJ2-2	-	TRBD1	CASSTNQGDTGELFF	TGTGCCAGCAGTACAAACCAGGGGGACACCGGGGAGCTGTTTTTT
TRBV5-1	TRBJ1-4	-	-	CASSLENQGNEKLFF	TGCGCCAGCAGCTTGGAAAATCAAGGGAATGAAAAACTGTTTTTT
TRBV4-3	TRBJ2-4	-	-	CASSPDRVAKNIQYF	TGCGCCAGCAGCCCCGATCGGGTGGCCAAAAACATTCAGTACTTC
TRBV7-8	TRBJ2-2	-	TRBD2	CASSWISGRYGGELFF	TGTGCCAGCAGCTGGATTAGCGGGAGGTACGGCGGGGAGCTGTTTTTT
TRBV5-1	TRBJ1-5	-	-	CASSIGVDSNQPQHF	TGCGCCAGCAGCATAGGGGTCGATAGCAATCAGCCCCAGCATTTT
TRBV7-9	TRBJ2-4	-	-	CASSLAGRDKNIQYF	TGTGCCAGCAGCTTAGCGGGTAGGGACAAAAACATTCAGTACTTC
TRBV6-5	TRBJ2-4	-	-	CASSPYRENIQYF	TGTGCCAGCAGTCCCTACAGGGAAAACATTCAGTACTTC
TRBV18	TRBJ2-1	-	-	CASSPERVDEQFF	TGTGCCAGCTCACCAGAAAGGGTTGATGAGCAGTTCTTC
TRBV23-1	TRBJ2-7	-	-	CASALYAAGAYEQYF	TGCGCCAGCGCCCTTTACGCTGCAGGGGCCTACGAGCAGTACTTC
TRBV5-6	TRBJ2-3	-	-	CASSLARDTQYF	TGTGCCAGCAGCTTGGCACGGGATACGCAGTATTTT
TRBV9	TRBJ2-4	-	-	CASSVEGGNIQYF	TGTGCCAGCAGCGTAGAGGGAGGAAACATTCAGTACTTC
TRBV7-2	TRBJ2-7	-	-	CASSLDGSYEQYF	TGTGCCAGCAGCTTAGATGGATCCTACGAGCAGTACTTC
TRBV7-9	TRBJ2-1	-	-	CASSLIKFSYNEQFF	TGTGCCAGCAGTCTCATAAAGTTCTCCTACAATGAGCAGTTCTTC
TRBV19	TRBJ2-3	-	-	CASSNPLARDNTDTQYF	TGTGCCAGTAGTAATCCTCTAGCCCGGGACAACACAGATACGCAGTATTTT
TRBV30	TRBJ1-6	-	TRBD1	CAWSGQGVTPLHF	TGTGCCTGGAGTGGACAGGGGGTAACACCCCTCCACTTT
TRBV5-4	TRBJ1-2	-	TRBD1	CASRDRQGNYGYTF	TGTGCCAGCAGGGATAGACAGGGTAACTATGGCTACACCTTC
TRBV4-1	TRBJ2-4	-	TRBD2	CASSQTGTSGTKTAKNIQYF	TGCGCCAGCAGCCAGACCGGGACTAGCGGGACCAAAACAGCCAAAAACATTCAGTACTTC
TRBV7-2	TRBJ2-7	-	-	CASSRDYEQYF	TGTGCCAGCAGCCGAGACTACGAGCAGTACTTC
TRBV5-4	TRBJ2-2	-	-	CASHGAGELFF	TGTGCCTCGCACGGGGCCGGGGAGCTGTTTTTT
TRBV9	TRBJ1-4	-	TRBD1	CASSANQGALGEKLFF	TGTGCCAGCAGCGCCAATCAGGGGGCACTGGGTGAAAAACTGTTTTTT
TRBV5-6	TRBJ1-1	-	-	CASSPAMGPEAFF	TGTGCCAGCAGCCCCGCGATGGGGCCTGAAGCTTTCTTT
TRBV7-2	TRBJ2-7	once	TRBD1	CASRIAQGAGEQYF	TGTGCCAGCCGCATCGCACAGGGGGCTGGCGAGCAGTACTTC
TRBV6-1	TRBJ1-2	once	TRBD1	CASTLNRGSYGYTF	TGTGCCAGCACCCTAAACAGGGGGTCTTATGGCTACACCTTC
TRBV15	TRBJ1-2	-	-	CATSRLPSGGGGYTF	TGTGCCACCAGCAGATTACCGTCGGGGGGAGGAGGCTACACCTTC
TRBV7-2	TRBJ2-4	few	TRBD2	CASSPRPGLQNIQYF	TGTGCCAGCAGCCCCCGCCCGGGACTACAAAACATTCAGTACTTC
TRBV7-8	TRBJ2-7	-	TRBD1	CASSPYSGTGPLSYEQYF	TGTGCCAGCAGCCCATATTCCGGGACAGGGCCCCTTTCCTACGAGCAGTACTTC
TRBV4-2	TRBJ1-2	-	-	CASSQEAGTFGSYGYTF	TGTGCCAGCAGCCAAGAGGCGGGCACCTTCGGTAGCTATGGCTACACCTTC
TRBV9	TRBJ2-2	once	TRBD1	CASSVAQGANTGELFF	TGTGCCAGCAGCGTTGCCCAGGGGGCGAACACCGGGGAGCTGTTTTTT
TRBV19	TRBJ1-3	-	-	CASNSDRTAFSGNTIYF	TGTGCCAGTAATTCCGATAGGACGGCCTTCTCTGGAAACACCATATATTTT
TRBV5-8	TRBJ1-2	-	-	CASSPVQGRASYGYTF	TGTGCCAGCAGCCCAGTCCAGGGTCGAGCTTCCTATGGCTACACCTTC
TRBV5-1	TRBJ1-2	-	-	CASSYDPADYGYTF	TGCGCCAGCAGCTACGACCCGGCGGACTATGGCTACACCTTC
TRBV18	TRBJ2-2	-	-	CASSPLGGEHGELFF	TGTGCCAGCTCACCCCTTGGAGGGGAACACGGGGAGCTGTTTTTT
TRBV30	TRBJ1-5	few	-	CAWIWSRWGGQPQHF	TGTGCCTGGATCTGGTCTCGGTGGGGTGGTCAGCCCCAGCATTTT
TRBV7-2	TRBJ2-5	-	-	CASSFQAQETQYF	TGTGCCAGCAGCTTTCAGGCCCAAGAGACCCAGTACTTC
TRBV7-2	TRBJ1-6	-	-	CASSLSGQGLNSPLHF	TGTGCCAGCAGCTTATCGGGGCAGGGTTTGAATTCACCCCTCCACTTT
TRBV4-1	TRBJ1-5	-	-	CASSQYRDASQPQHF	TGCGCCAGCAGCCAGTACAGGGACGCAAGTCAGCCCCAGCATTTT
TRBV4-3	TRBJ2-7	-	-	CASSQDEGVKQYF	TGCGCCAGCAGCCAAGATGAGGGGGTCAAGCAGTACTTC
TRBV28	TRBJ1-2	-	TRBD1	CASSFPGQGANGYTF	TGTGCCAGCAGTTTTCCGGGACAGGGGGCGAATGGCTACACCTTC
TRBV5-4	TRBJ1-3	-	-	CASSSPSTGSSGNTIYF	TGTGCCAGCAGCTCGCCATCGACAGGAAGCTCTGGAAACACCATATATTTT
TRBV4-1	TRBJ2-7	once	TRBD2	CASSRGELAVNSYEQYF	TGCGCCAGCAGCCGCGGAGAACTAGCGGTAAACTCCTACGAGCAGTACTTC
TRBV14	TRBJ1-2	-	TRBD1	CASSQTGRWGGYTF	TGTGCCAGCAGCCAGACAGGGAGGTGGGGAGGCTACACCTTC